Shown below are 31 T cell receptor beta chains from a single sample sequenced in a study of blood T cell repertoires in COVID-19. Profiling relied on immunoSEQ multiplex PCR, and the TCRdb table lists in-frame clones only, not all of them. The table shows about 130,000 clones, with roughly 80% occurring only once. Material: peripheral blood. The receptor source for this set is a man in his sixties with acute or convalescent COVID-19.

This chain uses TRBV7-3 with TRBJ2-7; 7 bases map to TRBD2. Germline CDR1 reads SGHTA; CDR2 reads FQGTGA. The V segment lost 5 bases and the J segment 5 bases; nucleotides outside the gene matches: 6. This CDR3 comprises 13 residues. In DNA, the CDR3 is TGTGCCAGCAGCCTCTCGGGGGGACACGAGCAGTACTTC. It is translated as CASSLSGGHEQYF.

In DNA form, the CDR3 reads TGTGCCAGCAGCGTAGGGGGACAGGGGTTTGAAGCTTTCTTT. It encodes CASSVGGQGFEAFF. V gene TRBV9 combines with J gene TRBJ1-1; 10 bases are a match to TRBD1. This CDR3 is built from 14 residues. Germline CDR1 SGDLS, CDR2 YYNGEE. The J segment lost 7 bases and the V segment lost 0 bases, leaving 3 bases of the junction unmatched. The full variable domain, in which reference TRBV9 and TRBJ1-1 provide the parts outside the CDR3, is DSGVTQTPKHLITATGQRVTLRCSPRSGDLSVYWYQQSLDQGLQFLIQYYNGEERAKGNILERFSAQQFPDLHSELNLSSLELGDSALYFCASSVGGQGFEAFFGQGTRLTVV.

In its sample, this clone was seen once. The CDR3 DNA sequence: TGTGCCAGCAGTCACAGCACCGGGGAGCTGTTTTTT. Translation: CASSHSTGELFF. The chain recombines TRBV6-6 with TRBJ2-2; D ambiguous. V lost 5 bases and J 4 bases, leaving 5 bases between the germline ends. This CDR3 contains 12 residues. Germline lookup yields CDR1 MNHNY and CDR2 SVGAGI (reference sequence).

V and J are TRBV19 and TRBJ1-3; D is ambiguous. Germline CDR1 reads LNHDA; CDR2 reads SQIVND (reference sequence). CDR3 size: 14 residues. The V and J ends lost 7 bases and 0 bases respectively, with 10 bases between them. In DNA, the CDR3 is TGTGCCAGTACTTCACAGAGCTCTGGAAACACCATATATTTT. It translates to CASTSQSSGNTIYF.

This clone was seen a handful of times. The chain employs TRBV4-1 and TRBJ2-3; D is undetermined. V lost 0 bases and J 6 bases, leaving 10 bases between the germline ends. Germline V gives CDR1 MGHRA, CDR2 YSYEKL. The CDR3 covers 14 residues. The CDR3 loop reads CASSQDPFGDTQYF. For the CDR3, the DNA is TGCGCCAGCAGCCAAGATCCCTTCGGGGATACGCAGTATTTT.

The chain is built from TRBV5-1 and TRBJ2-3; 10 nucleotides agree with TRBD1. CDR3 length: 16 amino acids. The V and J ends lost 2 bases and 7 bases, in that order; junction bases with no gene match: 10. Germline CDR1 SGHRS, CDR2 YFSETQ. CDR3 coding DNA: TGCGCCAGCAGCTTAAAAGCCGGGACAGGGGATCATACGCAGTATTTT. Translation gives CASSLKAGTGDHTQYF.

The rearrangement uses TRBV7-2 and TRBJ2-4; 10 bases are shared with TRBD1. V gave up 5 bases and J gave up 11 bases; unmatched junction bases: 3. The V gene's germline CDR1 is SGHTA and CDR2 FQGNSA. The CDR3 loop spans 12 amino acids. CDR3 residues: CASSTGTGVQYF. As DNA, the CDR3 is TGTGCCAGCAGCACCGGGACAGGGGTTCAGTACTTC. Drawing the rest from reference TRBV7-2 and TRBJ2-4, the complete variable domain is GAGVSQSPSNKVTEKGKDVELRCDPISGHTALYWYRQSLGQGLEFLIYFQGNSAPDKSGLPSDRFSAERTGGSVSTLTIQRTQQEDSAVYLCASSTGTGVQYFGAGTRLSVL.

This clone has just a few counts. The genes are TRBV9 and TRBJ2-2; 14 nucleotides align to TRBD2. V lost 3 bases, J lost 0 bases, and 10 bases stayed unmatched. The length of the CDR3 is 20 residues. CDR1 is SGDLS, CDR2 YYNGEE, per germline. CDR3 coding DNA: TGTGCCAGCAGCGCTCTCCCAAGGACTAGCGGGGGGTCGAACACCGGGGAGCTGTTTTTT. Its translation: CASSALPRTSGGSNTGELFF.

V gene TRBV4-1 combines with J gene TRBJ2-1; a weak D match, TRBD2 (5 bases). V gave up 0 bases and J gave up 8 bases, with 17 bases separating them. CDR1 and CDR2 (germline): MGHRA, YSYEKL. The CDR3 totals 16 residues. The CDR3 is CASSQEGRGQSHEQFF. In nucleotides, the CDR3 is TGCGCCAGCAGCCAAGAAGGGCGAGGGCAGTCACATGAGCAGTTCTTC.

The V and J genes are TRBV21-1 and TRBJ1-1. TRBV21-1 is noted as a pseudogene. The CDR3 extends over 14 amino acids. CDR3 nucleotides: TGTGCCAGCACCTTCCGGGGAGTGAACACTGAAGCTTTCTTT. The encoded protein is CASTFRGVNTEAFF.

This clone showed up many times. The rearrangement uses TRBV11-2 and TRBJ1-2, with D possibly being TRBD1 (6 bases). V was shortened by 4 bases and J by 1 base, with 13 bases between the two germline ends. From germline, CDR1 is SGHAT and CDR2 FQNNGV. The CDR3 contains 15 residues. CDR3 nucleotides: TGTGCCAGCAGCTCACCGTCAGGGGATAACTATGGCTACACCTTC. Translation gives CASSSPSGDNYGYTF.

The chain recombines TRBV21-1 with TRBJ1-1; the table's D call, TRBD1, was not checked against the DNA. TRBV21-1 is noted as a pseudogene. The CDR3 is 16 amino acids. Here the CDR3 DNA reads TGTGCCAGCAGCTGGACGGGACAGGGGACCAACACTGAAGCTTTCTTT. Translation gives CASSWTGQGTNTEAFF.

This clone occurred once. The V call is TRBV4-2, the J call TRBJ1-1; the D gene is possibly TRBD1 (6 bases). V dropped 2 bases and J dropped 7 bases, with 14 bases sitting between them. The germline gives CDR1 LGHNA, CDR2 YNFKEQ. This CDR3 is 14 amino acids long. The CDR3 region is CASSQPRGSDEAFF. The CDR3 bases are TGTGCCAGCAGCCAACCTAGGGGGTCCGATGAAGCTTTCTTT.

This clone has only a few counts. This CDR3 reads CASSQGSGRGEQYF. CDR3 DNA: TGCGCCAGCAGCCAAGGAAGCGGGAGGGGCGAGCAGTACTTC. V gene TRBV4-1 combines with J gene TRBJ2-7; 10 bases line up with TRBD2. This CDR3 spans 14 amino acids. Germline V lookup: CDR1 MGHRA, CDR2 YSYEKL. The V segment lost 1 base and the J segment 6 bases; nucleotides outside the gene matches: 3.

J is TRBJ2-3 and V is TRBV30, with TRBD1 matching 9 bases. The ends lost 2 bases at V and 3 bases at J; junction bases unmatched: 12. The V gene's germline CDR1 is GTSNPN and CDR2 SVGIG (reference sequence). This CDR3 comprises 17 residues. Here the CDR3 reads CAWSKLPGQGSTDTQYF. The CDR3, as DNA: TGTGCCTGGAGTAAGTTGCCGGGACAGGGATCGACAGATACGCAGTATTTT.

This chain links TRBV13 with TRBJ1-5; 9 bases map to TRBD1. Losses at the gene ends were 3 bases for V and 4 bases for J; bases not matched to a gene: 7. The CDR3 has 16 amino acids. CDR1 is PRHDT and CDR2 is FYEKMQ in the germline V gene (reference sequence). CDR3 sequence: CASSFGGTGKNQPQHF. The CDR3, as DNA: TGTGCCAGCAGCTTTGGTGGGACAGGGAAGAATCAGCCCCAGCATTTT.

This clone was seen only a few times. This rearrangement joins TRBV11-3 to TRBJ1-1; the D is unclear. CDR3 length equals 15 residues. From germline, CDR1 is SGHNT and CDR2 YENEEA. V shed 5 bases and J shed 0 bases, with 13 bases lying between them. As DNA, the CDR3 is TGTGCCAGCAGCCGGAATTCACAGATGAACACTGAAGCTTTCTTT. Protein product: CASSRNSQMNTEAFF.

V and J are TRBV30 and TRBJ1-2; D remains unclear. This CDR3 has 17 amino acids. V was cut by 2 bases and J by 3 bases, with 22 bases left in between. Germline V gives CDR1 GTSNPN, CDR2 SVGIG (reference sequence). CDR3 residues: CAWSRQYPGLGDYGYTF. Here the CDR3 DNA reads TGTGCCTGGAGTCGTCAGTACCCGGGGTTGGGCGACTATGGCTACACCTTC.

The V and J genes are TRBV4-2 and TRBJ1-5; D gene unclear. The CDR3 is 17 amino acids. V lost 0 bases and J lost 6, with 18 bases in between. Looked up from germline, CDR1 is LGHNA and CDR2 is YNFKEQ. As DNA, the CDR3 is TGTGCCAGCAGCCAAGACCCGGCTTTTCGACAATTTCAGCCCCAGCATTTT. Residues: CASSQDPAFRQFQPQHF.

This clone was found a few times. The gene calls are TRBV30 and TRBJ1-1; no clear D. The germline gives CDR1 GTSNPN, CDR2 SVGIG (reference sequence). This CDR3 region has 12 residues. The V end was cut by 3 bases, the J end by 5 bases, with 10 bases between. CDR3 sequence reads: CAWSPGVTEAFF. As DNA, the CDR3 is TGTGCCTGGAGCCCCGGGGTAACTGAAGCTTTCTTT. Full variable domain (outside the CDR3, taken from reference TRBV30 and TRBJ1-1): SQTIHQWPATLVQPVGSPLSLECTVEGTSNPNLYWYRQAAGRGLQLLFYSVGIGQISSEVPQNLSASRPQDRQFILSSKKLLLSDSGFYLCAWSPGVTEAFFGQGTRLTVV.

The chain carries TRBV27 and TRBJ2-7; 7 positions match TRBD2. The CDR3 totals 15 residues. Trimming took 7 bases from V and 3 from J; bases not matched to a gene: 12. Per the germline V gene, CDR1 is MNHEY and CDR2 is SMNVEV (reference sequence). DNA of the CDR3: TGTGCCAGCAACCGAGGCTCTAGCGGTAGCTACGAGCAGTACTTC. It yields the protein CASNRGSSGSYEQYF.

The chain employs TRBV7-2 and TRBJ2-1, with 8 bases lining up with TRBD1. The junction had 7 bases not matched to a gene; V was cut back by 4 bases and J by 11 bases. The CDR3 spans 13 residues. Germline V gene sequence: CDR1 SGHTA, CDR2 FQGNSA. The CDR3 spells CASSSPDRVKQFF. The CDR3 bases are TGTGCCAGCAGCTCCCCGGACAGGGTGAAGCAGTTCTTC. Variable domain in full (rest from reference TRBV7-2 and TRBJ2-1): GAGVSQSPSNKVTEKGKDVELRCDPISGHTALYWYRQSLGQGLEFLIYFQGNSAPDKSGLPSDRFSAERTGGSVSTLTIQRTQQEDSAVYLCASSSPDRVKQFFGPGTRLTVL.

V usage is TRBV6-5 and J usage is TRBJ2-5; 8 nucleotides match TRBD1. Germline-derived CDR1 and CDR2 are MNHEY and SVGAGI. This CDR3 contains 12 residues. J gave up 5 bases and V 11 bases, and 7 bases lay outside the gene matches. CDR3 bases: TGTGCCGGACAGGGCCCCCAGGAGACCCAGTACTTC. It is translated as CAGQGPQETQYF.

This clone was detected a few times. V and J are TRBV30 and TRBJ1-2; 8 nucleotides agree with TRBD1. Germline CDR1 is GTSNPN and CDR2 is SVGIG (reference sequence). Trimming at V came to 6 bases and at J to 4 bases, leaving 13 bases not matched to a gene. The CDR3 extends over 15 amino acids. CDR3 nucleotides: TGTGCCTGTCAAATAACAGGACAGGGTGGCTATGGCTACACCTTC. It translates to CACQITGQGGYGYTF.

The CDR3 DNA reads as TGTGCCAGCAGTTTGAGGAACTATGGCTACACCTTC. It encodes CASSLRNYGYTF. This chain connects TRBV12-3 or TRBV12-4 to TRBJ1-2; D is unresolved. This CDR3 is built from 12 residues. Trimming took off 3 bases at V and 2 bases at J, with 4 bases between the two ends.

V is TRBV5-1 and J is TRBJ2-2, with a tentative D call TRBD1 (6 bases). The CDR3 covers 15 residues. Trimming pared 4 bases from V and 5 bases from J, leaving 15 bases between. CDR1 and CDR2 (germline): SGHRS, YFSETQ. Written as DNA, the CDR3 is TGCGCCAGCAGCGTCGACAGGCAGGGGACCGGGGAGCTGTTTTTT. Translation gives CASSVDRQGTGELFF.

The rearrangement joins TRBV6-2 or TRBV6-3 to TRBJ2-1; perhaps TRBD1 as D (6 bases). CDR1 is MNHEY, CDR2 SVGEGT, per germline. The germline V and J ends were trimmed by 2 bases and 15 bases, with 17 bases remaining between them. CDR3 size: 13 residues. The CDR3 DNA sequence: TGTGCCAGCAGTTACGGGGGCTACCAAACCCCGTTCTTC. This encodes CASSYGGYQTPFF.

The chain employs TRBV18 and TRBJ1-3; perhaps TRBD1 as D (5 bases). The CDR3 consists of 15 residues. Trimming pared 6 bases from V and 0 bases from J, leaving 12 bases between. CDR1 and CDR2 (germline): KGHSH, LQKENI. DNA for the CDR3: TGTGCCAGCTCCCCGGACATAAGCTCTGGAAACACCATATATTTT. Amino acids: CASSPDISSGNTIYF.

The chain is built from TRBV9 and TRBJ1-6; D perhaps matches TRBD1 (6 bases). Trimming removed 3 bases from V and 7 bases from J, with 20 bases in between. This CDR3 has 17 residues. Germline CDR1 reads SGDLS; CDR2 reads YYNGEE. The CDR3 loop reads CASSGERNRVRNSPLHF. The DNA for the CDR3 is TGTGCCAGCAGCGGAGAGAGAAACAGGGTTCGGAATTCACCCCTCCACTTT. Drawing the rest from reference TRBV9 and TRBJ1-6, the complete variable domain is DSGVTQTPKHLITATGQRVTLRCSPRSGDLSVYWYQQSLDQGLQFLIQYYNGEERAKGNILERFSAQQFPDLHSELNLSSLELGDSALYFCASSGERNRVRNSPLHFGNGTRLTVT.

This chain links TRBV2 with TRBJ2-7; D possibly corresponds to TRBD2 (5 bases). This CDR3 spans 13 amino acids. Germline values: CDR1 SNHLY, CDR2 FYNNEI. V gave up 3 bases and J gave up 7 bases, with 13 bases separating them. CDR3 bases: TGTGCCAGCAGTGAGGTGGGCGAGGGTGAGCAGTACTTC. It encodes CASSEVGEGEQYF. The full variable domain, with the rest looked up from reference TRBV2 and TRBJ2-7, is EPEVTQTPSHQVTQMGQEVILRCVPISNHLYFYWYRQILGQKVEFLVSFYNNEISEKSEIFDDQFSVERPDGSNFTLKIRSTKLEDSAMYFCASSEVGEGEQYFGPGTRLTVT.

This clone was counted only a few times. The V call is TRBV6-6, the J call TRBJ1-1, with D maybe TRBD1 (6 bases). The germline V gene encodes CDR1 MNHNY and CDR2 SVGAGI (reference sequence). The CDR3 has 11 residues. The CDR3 bases are TGTGCGGGCAGGGGGAACACTGAAGCTTTCTTT. Its protein product is CAGRGNTEAFF.